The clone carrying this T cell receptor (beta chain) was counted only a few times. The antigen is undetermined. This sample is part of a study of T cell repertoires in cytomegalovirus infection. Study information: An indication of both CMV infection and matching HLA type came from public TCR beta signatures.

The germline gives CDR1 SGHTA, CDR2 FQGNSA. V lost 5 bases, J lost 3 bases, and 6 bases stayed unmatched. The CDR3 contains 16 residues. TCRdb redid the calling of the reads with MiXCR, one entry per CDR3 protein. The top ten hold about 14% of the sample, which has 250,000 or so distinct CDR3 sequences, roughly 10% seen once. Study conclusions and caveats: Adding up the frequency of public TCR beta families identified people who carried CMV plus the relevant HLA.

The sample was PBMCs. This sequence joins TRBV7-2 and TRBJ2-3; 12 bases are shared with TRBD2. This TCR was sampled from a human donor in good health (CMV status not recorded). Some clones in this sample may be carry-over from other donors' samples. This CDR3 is CASSTRLAGDTDTQYF. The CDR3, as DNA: TGTGCCAGCAGCACTCGACTAGCGGGGGATACAGATACGCAGTATTTT. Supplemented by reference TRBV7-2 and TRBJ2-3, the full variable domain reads GAGVSQSPSNKVTEKGKDVELRCDPISGHTALYWYRQSLGQGLEFLIYFQGNSAPDKSGLPSDRFSAERTGGSVSTLTIQRTQQEDSAVYLCASSTRLAGDTDTQYFGPGTRLTVL.